Below, one TCR beta chain is given with its context. Its antigen is unknown. The data derive from a study of cytomegalovirus exposure and HLA in healthy donors. Study findings and constraints: It was in a later analysis that TCR association rates were seen to vary by HLA locus, highest for DRB1 and lowest for HLA-C.

V was clipped by 7 bases and J by 4 bases; unmatched bases: 10. CDR3 size: 16 residues. Germline assignment: CDR1 LNHDA and CDR2 SQIVND (reference sequence). 60 Vbeta and 13 Jbeta primers were used in PCR. The data were produced by immunoSEQ multiplex PCR, yet TCRdb's version contains in-frame clones alone and is incomplete. The sample contains about 120,000 clones, around 70% of which appear only once. The sequence was collected from a woman aged 35 to 49 in good health and CMV-seronegative. The sample was PBMCs. The chain links TRBV19 to TRBJ1-4; TRBD1 matches 9 bases. Here the CDR3 DNA reads TGTGCCAGTAACCAGCGACAGGGGGTGCATAATGAAAAACTGTTTTTT. It is translated as CASNQRQGVHNEKLFF.